The present T cell receptor beta chain was sequenced within a study of cytomegalovirus exposure and HLA in healthy donors (TCRdb year 2017). Some background on the complete study: An earlier analysis of some 600 of the donors reported roughly 300 Gb of sequence data and roughly 120 million unique TCR beta sequences obtained from approximately 180 million T cells. The number of donors typed differed by locus, with 629-630 for A, B, C, DRB1 and DQB1, around 520 for DQA1, some 570 for DPA1, and roughly 450 for DPB1. The study aimed to test whether cataloging public T cell receptors could reveal signatures of past pathogen exposure. To study patterns of TCR occurrence, a later analysis re-analyzed previously published TCR beta repertoires from 666 donors and added high-resolution HLA genotyping. Among the roughly 410 genotyped donors, approximately 77% belonged to the genetic ancestry cluster associated with self-reported Caucasian donors. All discovery cohort repertoires had been generated using a single sequencing platform. The study profiled the T cell repertoires of about 720 subjects by immunosequencing and related them to cytomegalovirus serostatus. To predict cytomegalovirus infection status, the study brought together high-throughput TCR immunosequencing, statistical association of individual TCRs with disease status, and machine learning. A later genetic analysis used genome-wide SNP genotypes for about 65% of the 666 donors, treating that subset as a discovery cohort. Besides the first cohort of roughly 660 subjects, a separate validation cohort made up of over 95 different subjects was used. Class I and class II HLA loci were covered by the typing at four-digit resolution. In the later analysis, no new phenotypic data were used to find candidate immune exposures; instead, reliance was placed on TCR beta sequences and their occurrence across donors. Around 320 gigabases of sequencing data and tens of millions of unique TCR sequences were included in an early release covering about 600 HLA-typed donors. Alongside the repertoire data, information on donor age, sex, ethnicity and CMV serostatus was compiled. Among 300 to 450 genotyped donors of the cohort, an average of around 240,000 unique TCR beta nucleotide sequences were sequenced per donor, 15% to 20% of them non-productive. To decide whether each TCR beta V gene segment behaved as functional or pseudogenic, an earlier analysis of 587 of the donors relied on high-throughput TCR beta sequencing. Because of strong linkage in the cohort, roughly five DR-DQ haplotypes were treated as single units for association and clustering.

The count of this clone is one. This receptor's antigen is unknown. The record has no base qualities; no much larger clone is one base away. Study-wide conclusions, independent of this receptor: The authors suggested that the approach could potentially be extended to other disease states and immunological phenotypes. In the study, 150 to 200 TCR beta chains were listed as associated with cytomegalovirus. In a later analysis, HLA-associated TCR beta chains were found to be more clonally expanded and to have lower generation probabilities than equally common non-associated chains. Broadly in line with IMGT annotations, most TCR beta V segments showed up in productive rearrangements about 87% or about 30% of the time in an earlier analysis of 587 of the donors. Only TCR beta chains were sequenced in this cohort, and the absence of alpha or paired-chain data limited detectable features. Because counts were too low, fewer than 20 rarely observed V segments, including chromosome 9 orphons, were excluded from the earlier analysis of some 540 of the donors. Across donors, most TCR sequences were observed very rarely, whereas some public TCRs were present in many individuals. According to a later analysis, TCR association rates differed among HLA loci, with DRB1 alleles showing the most associated TCRs and HLA-C alleles showing the fewest. In both the original and validation cohorts, the classifier was reported to diagnose cytomegalovirus status with high specificity and sensitivity. Because the 87-base-pair reads could not distinguish some IMGT-functional V segments, including TRBV6-2 and TRBV6-3, those segments were excluded. In a later analysis, over 15,000 TCR beta sequences were associated with specific HLA alleles at a false discovery rate of 0.05. According to a later analysis, parvovirus B19, influenza, CMV and Epstein-Barr virus appeared linked to several top co-occurrence clusters. A further reported finding was that TCR beta sequences accurately predicted the HLA-A and HLA-B alleles for most subjects in the first cohort. Immune exposure information for the cohort was limited to CMV serostatus. HLA typing was unavailable for some donors at each locus, so association tests used only the typed subset. Sequencing depth was assumed to be roughly uniform across donors in the presence/absence analyses, though that assumption may not hold. A few of the identified cytomegalovirus-associated TCR beta chains were confirmed in vitro to be specific for cytomegalovirus antigens. Linkage disequilibrium might explain the correlated functional status among segregating V segments, but an unknown experimental factor could not be excluded. A later analysis found that most CMV-associated TCR beta chains appeared HLA-restricted, with HLA associations seemingly driven largely by CMV exposure. When HLA alleles, especially DR and DQ, strongly co-occurred, TCR associations were difficult to assign to individual alleles. In a later genetic analysis, a missense DCLRE1C variant was associated with V-gene and J-gene trimming of TCR beta chains, and the association was replicated in an independent cohort. In a later genetic analysis, fewer N-insertions in productive TCRs were reported among donors in an Asian-associated ancestry cluster than the roughly 640-donor mean. A group of highly shared sequence variants was considered likely to be a technical artifact of the sequencing pipeline.

The cohort consisted of 650 to 700 healthy bone marrow donors. At the time of sampling, every cohort member was nominally healthy, though immune exposures that went unrecorded were likely present. The donor was CMV seronegative and belonged to the group of 350 to 400 seronegative cohort members. A peripheral blood sample was collected from each donor, and TCR beta sequencing was performed on peripheral blood mononuclear cells. The Qiagen DNeasy Blood Extraction Kit was used to extract genomic DNA from the blood cell samples. To prepare the library, the immunoSEQ multiplex PCR assay was applied. For the multiplex PCR, a mixture combining 60 forward primers for TCR Vbeta segments and 13 reverse primers for TCR Jbeta segments was used. The CDR3 region of rearranged TCR beta genes was amplified from genomic DNA with a multiplex PCR assay. The Illumina HiSeq System was used to sequence the amplified TCR beta libraries as 87-base-pair reads. On the authors' methods: A later analysis counted tens of millions of unique TCR beta chains across the 550 to 750 repertoires, and 10 million to 11 million of these chains were shared by at least two donors. A nearest-neighbor algorithm error-corrected the raw reads and collapsed the reads into unique sequences, merging closely related sequences to remove PCR and sequencing errors. Alignment of CDR3 sequences to IMGT reference sequences was used to assign V, D and J gene segments. Each retained sequence needed at least a six-nucleotide match to both a V gene segment and a J gene segment. A rearrangement was called productive if the CDR3 had no stop codons and remained in frame with V and J, and every other rearrangement was called non-productive. CDR3 was defined by IMGT convention, running from the second conserved V-encoded cysteine to the conserved J-encoded phenylalanine. The earlier analysis of about 640 of the donors excluded any sequence lacking an unambiguous match to a single V gene segment. In an earlier analysis of several hundred of the donors, V segments were called functional above 56.7% productive rearrangements and were called segregating when the between-donor standard deviation exceeded 5%. A statistical classification framework was built to diagnose cytomegalovirus status from the catalog of TCR beta chain sequences. In a later analysis, TCR nucleotide sequences were compared against IMGT/GENE-DB human TR gene sequences so that V and J genes could be assigned. The TCRdist pipeline was used in a later analysis to assign CDR3 sequences and most-parsimonious VDJ recombination scenarios. A later analysis defined each TCR beta chain by its CDR3 amino acid sequence plus V-gene family, and excluded reads lacking a unique V-gene family. As a way to deal with suspected cross-contamination and a sequencing artifact, a later analysis dropped approximately 590 nucleotide sequences that were highly shared and had low generation probability. A later analysis calculated a clonal expansion index for each public chain from normalized within-repertoire ranks of inferred template counts. In a later analysis, generation probabilities were computed using a VDJ recombination model fitted to out-of-frame rearrangements, and the results were checked against IGoR. A later analysis scored TCR-TCR, TCR-HLA and TCR-CMV co-occurrence with hypergeometric tests, applying a repertoire-size bias correction to TCR pairs. In a later analysis, false discovery rates were estimated by permuting HLA or CMV assignments 20 times. In a later analysis, co-occurring TCRs were grouped using DBSCAN, with TCRdist sequence similarity added in when clustering inside HLA-allele-positive subsets. Co-occurrence clustering excluded repertoires with fewer than 30,000 or more than 120,000 public chains, plus five with anomalous nucleotide sharing. Not all clones reach the TCRdb copy of this immuneACCESS table, which keeps in-frame sequences only. Checked studies attribute under half of the gap to unresolved V genes and leave the rest unexplained. Clonal size and the V and J genes are those of that table, whereas D and trimming came from the DNA. The sample table holds about 110,000 clones, of which around 84% were seen once. The ten largest make up around 1.3% of the sample.

After removal of 4 bases from V and 6 bases from J, the junction retains 3 bases not matched to a gene. The CDR3 contains 14 residues, cysteine and phenylalanine counted. Only the CDR3 DNA is retained, 42 bases long and in frame from the first base. CDR1 is given as ENHRY and CDR2 as SYGVKD, both from the germline V gene. The sample comprised PBMCs. The sequence came from a woman in her 30s in good health and CMV-seronegative. The chain is made from TRBV10-3 and TRBJ1-4; the junction holds 9 bases that match TRBD1. CDR3 reads: CAISGGQGYEKLFF. At the DNA level, the sequence is TGTGCCATCAGTGGAGGACAGGGGTATGAAAAACTGTTTTTT.